One TCR beta chain is described in this entry. What this receptor recognizes is not known. No base qualities exist here, and no much larger clone lies one base off it. This sample is drawn from a study of cytomegalovirus exposure and HLA in healthy donors (dated 2017 in TCRdb). Broadly, across the study: An earlier analysis of 587 of the donors reported 250 to 350 Gb of sequence data and roughly 120 million unique TCR beta sequences obtained from 150 million to 200 million T cells. An early release that covered fewer than 750 HLA-typed donors contained approximately 290 gigabases of sequencing data and about 93 million unique TCR sequences. Rather than using new phenotypic data, the later analysis identified candidate immune exposures from TCR beta sequences and from how often those sequences occurred across donors. To predict cytomegalovirus infection status, the study brought together high-throughput TCR immunosequencing, statistical association of individual TCRs with disease status, and machine learning. Besides the first cohort of hundreds of subjects, a separate validation cohort made up of 120 or so different subjects was used. Of the 350 to 400 genotyped donors, roughly 85% fell in the genetic ancestry cluster associated with self-reported Caucasian donors. Both class I and class II loci were covered by HLA typing, at four-digit resolution. About 5 DR-DQ haplotypes were handled as single units for association and clustering, since linkage in the cohort was strong. On average, over 200,000 unique TCR beta nucleotide sequences were sequenced per donor among 398 genotyped donors of the cohort, with roughly 20% of those sequences being non-productive. Typing coverage differed by locus: A, B, C, DRB1 and DQB1 were typed in roughly 629-630 donors, DQA1 in 500 to 550, DPA1 in 600 to 610, and DPB1 in 450 to 480. The study aimed to test whether signatures of past pathogen exposure could be identified by cataloging public T cell receptors. In a later genetic analysis, genome-wide SNP genotypes for about 60% of the 666 donors were used, and that subset was treated as a discovery cohort. The study used immunosequencing to profile the T cell repertoires of several hundred subjects and linked those repertoires to cytomegalovirus serostatus. To study patterns of TCR occurrence, a later analysis re-analyzed previously published TCR beta repertoires from around 660 donors and added high-resolution HLA genotyping. Alongside the repertoire data, information on donor age, sex, ethnicity and CMV serostatus was compiled. All discovery cohort repertoires had been generated using a single sequencing platform. An earlier analysis of several hundred of the donors applied high-throughput TCR beta sequencing to assess whether each TCR beta V gene segment acted as functional or pseudogenic. Findings and caveats that apply to the study as a whole: A later analysis found that TCR association rates varied across HLA loci, with DRB1 alleles showing the most associated TCRs and HLA-C alleles the fewest. In a later genetic analysis, fewer N-insertions in productive TCRs were reported among donors in an Asian-associated ancestry cluster than the roughly 640-donor mean. In this cohort, only TCR beta chains were sequenced, and detectable features were limited by the absence of alpha or paired-chain data. In both the original and validation cohorts, the classifier was reported to diagnose cytomegalovirus status with high specificity and sensitivity. At a false discovery rate of 0.05, a later analysis linked under 20,000 TCR beta sequences to specific HLA alleles. Most TCR sequences were seen in very few donors, while some public TCRs were found in many individuals. Because HLA typing was missing for some donors at each locus, association tests included only the typed subset. The earlier analysis of nearly 600 of the donors excluded roughly 17 rarely observed V segments, including chromosome 9 orphons, because counts were too low. Some IMGT-functional V segments, including TRBV6-2 and TRBV6-3, could not be distinguished by the 87-base-pair reads and were therefore excluded. Compared with equally common non-associated chains, HLA-associated TCR beta chains in a later analysis were more clonally expanded and had lower generation probabilities. Sequencing depth was assumed to be roughly uniform across donors in the presence/absence analyses, though that assumption may not hold. The authors suggested that the approach could potentially be generalized to other disease states and immunological phenotypes. The study gave a list of 150 to 200 TCR beta chains associated with cytomegalovirus. According to a later analysis, most CMV-associated TCR beta chains appeared to be HLA-restricted, and the HLA associations seemed to be driven largely by CMV exposure. The sequencing pipeline was judged likely to have produced a cluster of highly shared sequence variants as a technical artifact. An association between a missense DCLRE1C variant and V-gene and J-gene trimming of TCR beta chains was found in a later genetic analysis and replicated in an independent cohort. Assigning TCR associations to individual alleles was difficult when HLA alleles, especially DR and DQ, strongly co-occurred. A few of the identified cytomegalovirus-associated TCR beta chains were confirmed in vitro to be specific for cytomegalovirus antigens. Broadly in line with IMGT annotations, most TCR beta V segments showed up in productive rearrangements about 87% or about 30% of the time in an earlier analysis of several hundred of the donors. A further reported finding was that TCR beta sequences accurately predicted the HLA-A and HLA-B alleles for most subjects in the first cohort. The only immune exposure information available for the cohort was CMV serostatus. A later analysis reported that several top co-occurrence clusters appeared linked to parvovirus B19, influenza, CMV and Epstein-Barr virus. Correlated functional status among segregating V segments might reflect linkage disequilibrium, but an unknown experimental factor could not be ruled out.

In total, roughly 710 healthy bone marrow donors made up the cohort. At the time of sampling, all cohort members were nominally healthy, though unrecorded immune exposures were likely present. The donor tested CMV seropositive, placing the donor among the 289 seropositive members of the cohort. Each donor provided a peripheral blood sample, and peripheral blood mononuclear cells were used for TCR beta sequencing. The Qiagen DNeasy Blood Extraction Kit was used to extract genomic DNA from the blood cell samples. V and J are truncated by 6 bases and 6 bases respectively, leaving an intervening sequence of 10 bases. Sequences SQVTM (CDR1) and ANQGSEA (CDR2) are obtained from the germline V gene. From the cysteine through the phenylalanine, the CDR3 covers 11 amino acids. Only CDR3 DNA remains: 33 bases, in frame from the first base. The library relied on the immunoSEQ multiplex PCR assay. A mixture of 60 forward primers for TCR Vbeta segments and 13 reverse primers for TCR Jbeta segments was used in the multiplex PCR. Amplification of the CDR3 region of rearranged TCR beta genes was performed with a multiplex PCR assay on genomic DNA. The amplified TCR beta libraries were sequenced on the Illumina HiSeq System as 87-base-pair reads. In the paper's pipeline: A later analysis tallied roughly 78 million unique TCR beta chains across the 640 or so repertoires, and about 12 million of those chains were shared by two or more donors. A nearest-neighbor algorithm error-corrected the raw reads and collapsed the reads into unique sequences, merging closely related sequences to remove PCR and sequencing errors. To assign V, D and J gene segments, CDR3 sequences were aligned to IMGT reference sequences. For a sequence to be retained, a match of at least six nucleotides was required to both a V gene segment and a J gene segment. A rearrangement was called productive if the CDR3 had no stop codons and remained in frame with V and J, and every other rearrangement was called non-productive. CDR3 was defined according to IMGT convention as the region running from the second conserved V-encoded cysteine to the conserved J-encoded phenylalanine. The earlier analysis of some 580 of the donors excluded any sequence lacking an unambiguous match to a single V gene segment. An earlier analysis of some 500 of the donors classified V segments as functional when productive rearrangements were above 56.7% and as segregating when the standard deviation between donors was above 5%. A statistical classification framework was built to diagnose cytomegalovirus status from the catalog of TCR beta chain sequences. A later analysis assigned V and J genes by comparing TCR nucleotide sequences with IMGT/GENE-DB human TR gene sequences. A later analysis assigned CDR3 sequences and most-parsimonious VDJ recombination scenarios with the TCRdist pipeline. In a later analysis, every TCR beta chain was defined by the combination of its CDR3 amino acid sequence and its V-gene family, and reads without a unique V-gene family were dropped. A later analysis removed 592 highly shared, low-generation-probability nucleotide sequences to deal with suspected cross-contamination and a sequencing artifact. A later analysis calculated a clonal expansion index for each public chain from normalized within-repertoire ranks of inferred template counts. In a later analysis, generation probabilities were computed with a VDJ recombination model fitted to out-of-frame rearrangements, and the resulting probabilities were checked against IGoR. In a later analysis, hypergeometric tests were used to score TCR-TCR, TCR-HLA and TCR-CMV co-occurrence, with a repertoire-size bias correction applied to TCR pairs. False discovery rates were estimated in a later analysis by permuting HLA or CMV assignments 20 times. In a later analysis, co-occurring TCRs were grouped with DBSCAN, and TCRdist sequence similarity was added when clustering was performed within HLA-allele-positive subsets. Co-occurrence clustering excluded repertoires with fewer than 30,000 or more than 120,000 public chains, plus five with anomalous nucleotide sharing. This immuneACCESS table, as held by TCRdb, lists in-frame sequences with V and J called but not all clones. Of the missing ones, under half trace to an unresolved V gene in checked studies; the others have no known cause. The V and J calls and clone size were taken over from that table, and D and trimming were inferred from the DNA. This sample is represented by some 40,000 clones; roughly 80% of them were singletons. Of the sample, under 12% is held by the ten largest clones.

Sequencing input: PBMCs. The chain uses TRBV29-1 and TRBJ2-3; TRBD2 could be the D gene, as 5 bases match. This clonotype was sampled from a woman aged 18-29 years in good health and CMV-seropositive. In nucleotide form, the sequence is TGCAGCGTACATAGCGTGGATACGCAGTATTTT. Protein translation: CSVHSVDTQYF.